This entry is about one T cell receptor (beta chain). The antigen remains undetermined. V lost 0 bases and J lost 0, with 9 bases in between. The CDR3 length is 15 residues. Germline CDR1 WSHSY, CDR2 SAAADI. It was genomic DNA that served as the template for profiling TCR beta VDJ and CDR3. TCRdb reprocessed the reads with MiXCR, giving one entry per CDR3 protein. The table shows some 290,000 distinct CDR3 sequences, with about 56% occurring only once. The record originates from a study of CD8+CD57+ T cells in acquired aplastic anemia. Study as a whole: Sorted cells (CD4+ and CD8+) yielded DNA amounts that averaged roughly 3 ug.

Findings and limits, study-wide: Overlapping CD8+ CDR3 repertoires of patients and controls contained about 27 shared sequences. No significant patient-versus-control difference appeared in CD8+ Simpson's diversity.

Sequencing input: sorted CD4+, CD8+, or CD8+CD57+ T cells (not recorded which) from PBMCs. V and J are TRBV10-2 and TRBJ2-7, with D possibly TRBD1 on 5 matching bases. This receptor was obtained from a human donor with severe aplastic anemia or a healthy control (not recorded which). CDR3 amino acids: CASSESQDNSYEQYF. DNA of the CDR3: TGCGCCAGCAGTGAGTCTCAGGACAACTCCTACGAGCAGTACTTC.